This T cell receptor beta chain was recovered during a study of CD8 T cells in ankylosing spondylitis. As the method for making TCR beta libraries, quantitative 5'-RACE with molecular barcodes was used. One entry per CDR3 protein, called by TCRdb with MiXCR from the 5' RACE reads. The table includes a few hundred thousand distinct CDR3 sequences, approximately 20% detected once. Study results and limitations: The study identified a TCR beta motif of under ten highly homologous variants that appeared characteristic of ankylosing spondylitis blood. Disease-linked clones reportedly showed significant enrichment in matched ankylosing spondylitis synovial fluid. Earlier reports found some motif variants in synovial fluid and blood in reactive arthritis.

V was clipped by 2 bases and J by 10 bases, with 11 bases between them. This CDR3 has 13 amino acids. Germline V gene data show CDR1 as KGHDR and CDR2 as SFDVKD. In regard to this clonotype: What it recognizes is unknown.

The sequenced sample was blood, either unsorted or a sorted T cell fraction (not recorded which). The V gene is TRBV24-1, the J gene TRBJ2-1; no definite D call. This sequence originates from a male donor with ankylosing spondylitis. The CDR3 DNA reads TGTGCCACCAGTGATTCGGTCAGTGGGGAGCAGTTCTTC. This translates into CATSDSVSGEQFF.